A single sample gave rise to the 32 T cell receptor beta chains below, sequenced in a study of tumor-infiltrating lymphocytes in primary liver carcinoma (dated by TCRdb to about 2017). Blood RNA was extracted from unsorted whole blood with TRIzol reagent; germline DNA came from the DNeasy Blood & Tissue kit. Instrument on record: Illumina HiSeq 2500. Using a constant-region primer and ProtoScript II reverse transcriptase, TCRbeta-specific cDNA was reverse-transcribed from around 520 ng total RNA. The TCRbeta libraries were prepared through three rounds of nested multiplex PCR following a slightly modified ARM-PCR procedure. The first two PCR rounds used multiplex TRBV1-TRBV30 forward primers with a Cbeta reverse primer, each for roughly 11 cycles. TCRdb itself trimmed the public reads at Q25 with fastp, ran MiXCR and retained productive beta chains. For every CDR3 protein sequence, its rows merge into one entry that carries the most common genes and DNA. For this sample there are 250,000 to 400,000 distinct CDR3 sequences; 60% to 80% appear just once. The ten biggest clones cover 9% to 10% of the sample.

The sample comprised peripheral blood. All receptors come from a middle-aged man with primary liver carcinoma and hepatitis B virus infection.

This sequence joins TRBV29-1 and TRBJ2-5, with 7 bases matching TRBD2. This CDR3 comprises 15 residues. V was pared by 5 bases and J by 4 bases, with 13 bases of the junction left unmatched. From germline, CDR1 is SQVTM and CDR2 ANQGSEA. CDR3 in amino acids: CSVRTRGGWAETQYF. The CDR3 nucleotides are TGCAGCGTTCGGACTCGCGGGGGTTGGGCAGAGACCCAGTACTTC.

This clonotype has ten or more counts. This chain joins TRBV7-8 and TRBJ1-5, with D hard to call. Germline assignment: CDR1 SGHVS and CDR2 FQNEAQ. V was shortened by 2 bases and J by 7 bases, with 18 bases between the two germline ends. The CDR3 is 16 residues long. This CDR3 is CASSLSTELSWQPQHF. CDR3 DNA sequence: TGTGCCAGCAGCTTAAGTACAGAGCTTTCGTGGCAGCCCCAGCATTTT.

There are a few counts of this clonotype. This rearrangement joins TRBV6-2 or TRBV6-3 to TRBJ2-7; TRBD1 matches at 11 bases. The CDR3 runs to 18 residues. V lost 0 bases, J lost 0 bases, and 7 bases stayed unmatched. Germline values: CDR1 MNHEY, CDR2 SVGEGT. CDR3 bases: TGTGCCAGCAGTTACTCCCCGTGGGACAGGGGGGACTCCTACGAGCAGTACTTC. Translated: CASSYSPWDRGDSYEQYF.

V and J are TRBV11-1 and TRBJ2-5; D tentatively fits TRBD1 or TRBD2 (5 bases each). V was trimmed by 7 bases and J by 7 bases, leaving 19 bases between them. The CDR3 runs 14 residues. The germline V gene has CDR1 SGHAT and CDR2 FQDESV (reference sequence). The CDR3 DNA sequence: TGTGCCAGCACCCCCGGGATAGGGGTGGGGACCCAGTACTTC. This codes for CASTPGIGVGTQYF.

Many counts were recorded for this clonotype. The chain employs TRBV6-6 and TRBJ2-5; unclear D gene. Germline CDR1 reads MNHNY; CDR2 reads SVGAGI (reference sequence). Trimming took 3 bases from V and 4 from J, leaving 12 bases between them. There are 14 residues in the CDR3. CDR3 protein: CASSYPQSRETQYF. CDR3 nucleotide sequence: TGTGCCAGCAGTTATCCCCAATCGAGAGAGACCCAGTACTTC.

This clonotype appeared a few times. A much bigger clone sits one base away, suggesting this may be a read error. The rearrangement links TRBV29-1 to TRBJ2-5; D might be TRBD2 (6 bases). The CDR3 totals 12 residues. Germline V gives CDR1 SQVTM, CDR2 ANQGSEA. The V and J ends lost 5 bases and 4 bases respectively, with 11 bases between them. CDR3 DNA: TGCAGCGTTAATCTCGGGAGAGAGACCCAGTACTTC. This codes for CSVNLGRETQYF.

This clonotype was observed many times. The chain couples TRBV5-4 to TRBJ2-2; tentatively, D is TRBD1 (5 bases). The V gene's germline CDR1 is SGHNT and CDR2 YYREEE (reference sequence). V was clipped by 5 bases and J by 2 bases, with 16 bases between them. This CDR3 is 16 amino acids long. The CDR3 sequence is CASSPGGAVNTGELFF. The CDR3 DNA reads TGTGCCAGCAGTCCGGGTGGGGCGGTCAACACCGGGGAGCTGTTTTTT. The full variable domain, its missing parts supplied by reference TRBV5-4 and TRBJ2-2, is ETGVTQSPTHLIKTRGQQVTLRCSSQSGHNTVSWYQQALGQGPQFIFQYYREEENGRGNFPPRFSGLQFPNYSSELNVNALELDDSALYLCASSPGGAVNTGELFFGEGSRLTVL.

This clonotype has ten or more counts. This chain's CDR3 is CSGIGQHFEQYF. CDR3 nucleotides: TGCAGCGGGATTGGACAGCACTTCGAGCAGTACTTC. The chain couples TRBV29-1 to TRBJ2-7, with D possibly matching TRBD1 (6 bases). The CDR3 is 12 residues long. Germline-derived CDR1 and CDR2 are SQVTM and ANQGSEA. The V and J ends lost 7 bases and 6 bases respectively, with 16 bases between them.

This clonotype has more than one count but fewer than ten. This chain uses TRBV7-9 with TRBJ2-7, with 7 bases lining up with TRBD1. CDR3 size: 15 residues. With 5 bases clipped from V and 1 base from J, the junction kept 8 bases outside the gene matches. Germline CDR1 reads SEHNR; CDR2 reads FQNEAQ (reference sequence). Written as DNA, the CDR3 is TGTGCCAGCAGCCCCCCCGACAGGGAATCCTACGAGCAGTACTTC. Translated: CASSPPDRESYEQYF.

This clonotype was detected ten times or more. This chain uses TRBV5-6 with TRBJ2-2, with TRBD2 matching over 8 bases. CDR3 size: 17 residues. Germline V lookup: CDR1 SGHDT, CDR2 YYEEEE. Trimming cost V 2 bases and J 5 bases; bases outside gene matches: 11. CDR3 DNA sequence: TGTGCCAGCAGCTTATGGGGACTAGTGCGGACAACCGGGGAGCTGTTTTTT. Amino acid sequence: CASSLWGLVRTTGELFF.

This clonotype occurred many times. This chain uses TRBV12-3 or TRBV12-4 with TRBJ2-2, with 7 positions matching TRBD1. The CDR3 is made up of 12 amino acids. The junction had 5 bases not matched to a gene; V was cut back by 3 bases and J by 13 bases. The CDR3 is CASSLTGSRLFF. In DNA form, the CDR3 reads TGTGCCAGCAGTTTGACAGGGAGTCGGCTGTTTTTT.

Of note for this clonotype: Being one base from a much bigger clone, this may be a read error. The V and J genes are TRBV29-1 and TRBJ2-1; 7 bases are shared with TRBD2. Germline V CDR1 and CDR2: SQVTM, ANQGSEA. Trimming at V came to 8 bases and at J to 2 bases, leaving 3 bases not matched to a gene. The CDR3 spans 12 residues. Written as DNA, the CDR3 is TGCAGCTCTGGACTAGCCTACAATGAGCAGTTCTTC. Protein: CSSGLAYNEQFF.

This clonotype was detected only once. One junction end does not reproduce the germline sequence, and a read error may be involved. The chain is built from TRBV6-6 and TRBJ2-7, with 7 positions matching TRBD1. This CDR3 has 14 residues. The V gene's germline CDR1 is MNHNY and CDR2 SVGAGI (reference sequence). The chain's CDR3 is CASTNPQGNYEQCF. DNA of the CDR3: TGTGCCAGCACCAACCCACAGGGGAATTACGAGCAATGCTTC.

Points on this clonotype: Given a much more abundant clone one base away, this may be a read error. CDR3 DNA sequence: TGTGCCAGCAGCAGAGCCTACAATGAGCAGCTCTTC. It codes for CASSRAYNEQLF. The rearrangement joins TRBV11-2 to TRBJ2-1, with D uncertain. Per germline, CDR1 SGHAT and CDR2 FQNNGV. This CDR3 comprises 12 residues.

A remark on this clonotype: Relative to the germline gene, one junction end is altered; a read error may explain this. The V gene is TRBV13, the J gene TRBJ2-3; the D gene is possibly TRBD2 (6 bases). Germline lookup yields CDR1 PRHDT and CDR2 FYEKMQ (reference sequence). The CDR3 totals 16 residues. CDR3 coding DNA: TGCGCCAGCAGCCCTCCCCGTACTAGCCTTACAGATACGCAGTATTTT. Its protein is CASSPPRTSLTDTQYF.

For this clonotype: Since a much larger clone is just one base distant, this may be a read error. V gene TRBV6-6 combines with J gene TRBJ2-7; D is perhaps TRBD2 (5 bases). The germline V gene encodes CDR1 MNHNY and CDR2 SVGAGI (reference sequence). Between the trimmed V and J ends, which lost 6 bases and 0 bases, there was a span of 12 bases. This CDR3 is 14 amino acids long. CDR3 nucleotides: TGTGCCAGCAGATCAACGGGAAGCTCCTACGAGCAGTACTTC. Its translation is CASRSTGSSYEQYF.

For this clonotype: A read error may explain this, as a much larger clone is one base away. V and J are TRBV29-1 and TRBJ2-5; D is undetermined. The CDR3 covers 13 residues. Germline V CDR1 and CDR2: SQVTM, ANQGSEA. Trimming cost V 4 bases and J 2 bases, with 11 bases left between them. CDR3 in DNA: TGCAGCGTTGCGGCCCACCTGCAAGAGACCCAGTACTTC. The encoded protein is CSVAAHLQETQYF.

In this sample, this clonotype turned up a few times. The V gene is TRBV30, the J gene TRBJ1-4; the D gene is possibly TRBD1 (6 bases). V was pared by 2 bases and J by 4 bases, with 14 bases between. CDR1 and CDR2 from the germline V gene are GTSNPN and SVGIG (reference sequence). The CDR3 length is 15 residues. As DNA, the CDR3 is TGTGCCTGGAGTCGAGATGCAGGGGTTAATGAAAAACTGTTTTTT. It specifies CAWSRDAGVNEKLFF.

Remarks on this clonotype: A much larger clone differs from this one at a single base, so this may be a read error. The rearrangement uses TRBV6-2 or TRBV6-3 and TRBJ1-5; the D is unclear. The CDR3 is 13 residues long. Germline values: CDR1 MNHEY, CDR2 SVGEGT. The CDR3 reads CPSSQGLNQPQHF. CDR3 sequence (DNA): TGTCCCAGCAGCCAAGGACTCAATCAGCCCCAGCATTTT.

This clonotype appeared a single time. Compared with germline, one end of the junction differs, possibly owing to a read error. V usage is TRBV5-1 and J usage is TRBJ2-3; no reliable D call. The germline V gene encodes CDR1 SGHRS and CDR2 YFSETQ. This CDR3 is 11 amino acids long. The CDR3 nucleotides are TGCGCCAGCAGCGGGTCGGATACGCATTATTTT. Translation: CASSGSDTHYF. The entire variable domain, with the rest obtained from reference TRBV5-1 and TRBJ2-3, is as follows: KAGVTQTPRYLIKTRGQQVTLSCSPISGHRSVSWYQQTPGQGLQFLFEYFSETQRNKGNFPGRFSGRQFSNSRSEMNVSTLELGDSALYLCASSGSDTHYFGPGTRLTVL.

With regard to this clonotype: One end of the junction fails to match germline, which may point to a read error. The J gene is TRBJ2-2, the V gene TRBV28; 9 bases line up with TRBD2. This CDR3 is 16 amino acids long. Germline values: CDR1 MDHEN, CDR2 SYDVKM. CDR3 region: CASRPPTSGSIGELSF. Here the CDR3 DNA reads TGTGCCAGCAGACCCCCGACTAGCGGTTCGATCGGGGAGCTGTCTTTT.

This clonotype was found once. The junction differs from germline at one of its ends, possibly a read error. The V gene is TRBV6-2 or TRBV6-3, the J gene TRBJ2-7; D may match TRBD1 or TRBD2 (5 bases each). The germline V gene encodes CDR1 MNHEY and CDR2 SVGEGT. CDR3 length: 20 residues. The CDR3 DNA follows: TGTGCCAGCAGTTACTCAGGGGCGGTTAAACCGGGACCAGCGACCTACGAACAGTACTTC. This encodes CASSYSGAVKPGPATYEQYF.

The rearrangement links TRBV11-3 to TRBJ2-5; D possibly corresponds to TRBD2 (6 bases). Germline CDR1 SGHNT, CDR2 YENEEA. There are 17 residues in the CDR3. V dropped 3 bases and J dropped 5 bases, with 22 bases sitting between them. The CDR3 DNA follows: TGTGCCAGCAGCTTTGGGACTGGCGGGACTCCTTTGGAGACCCAGTACTTC. Translation gives CASSFGTGGTPLETQYF.

The J gene is TRBJ2-1, the V gene TRBV28; TRBD2 might be the D (5 bases). Germline CDR1 reads MDHEN; CDR2 reads SYDVKM. CDR3 length: 12 amino acids. V was clipped by 5 bases and J by 9 bases, with 11 bases between them. DNA for the CDR3: TGTGCCAGCAGTGAACTAGTTGTTGAGCAGTTCTTC. As protein: CASSELVVEQFF.

With respect to this clonotype: A clone one base away is much larger, so this may be a read error. The chain uses TRBV6-5 and TRBJ2-1; no clear D. CDR1 and CDR2 (germline): MNHEY, SVGAGI. CDR3 length: 12 residues. CDR3: CASSYDRNEHFF. The DNA for the CDR3 is TGTGCCAGCAGTTACGATAGGAATGAGCATTTCTTC.

With regard to this clonotype: One end of the junction fails to match germline, which may point to a read error. This chain connects TRBV28 to TRBJ2-3, with TRBD2 identical over 7 bases. CDR3 length: 15 amino acids. Germline V gene data show CDR1 as MDHEN and CDR2 as SYDVKM. CDR3 protein: CAISLGSGAPDTQYF. CDR3 coding DNA: TGTGCCATCAGTTTAGGAAGCGGGGCCCCAGATACGCAGTATTTT.

The rearrangement uses TRBV28 and TRBJ2-3, with TRBD2 matching 9 bases. CDR1 MDHEN and CDR2 SYDVKM come from the germline V gene. Trimming took 10 bases from V and 6 from J; bases not matched to a gene: 11. CDR3 length: 14 residues. CDR3: CATQQSGRWDTQYF. The DNA of the CDR3 is TGTGCCACCCAACAGAGCGGGAGGTGGGATACGCAGTATTTT.

The DNA for the CDR3 is TGTGCCAGCAGGGGGGTTGCGACTGAAGCTTTCTTT. Amino acid sequence: CASRGVATEAFF. The gene calls are TRBV28 and TRBJ1-1, with D perhaps TRBD1 (5 bases). Trimming cost V 6 bases and J 5 bases, with 10 bases left between them. This CDR3 comprises 12 residues. Germline V CDR1 and CDR2: MDHEN, SYDVKM.

As for this clonotype: This may stem from a read error, because a much larger clone lies one nucleotide away. The chain joins TRBV7-2 to TRBJ2-2; no reliable D call. Germline V gene lookup returns CDR1 SGHTA and CDR2 FQGNSA. The CDR3 has 13 residues. DNA of the CDR3: TGTGTCAGCAGCTCCCAACTGACCGGGGAGCTGTTTTTT. It specifies CVSSSQLTGELFF.

Comment on this clonotype: The missing conserved phenylalanine or tryptophan at the end of this CDR3 makes a read error likely. This chain joins TRBV28 and TRBJ1-5; D ambiguous. The V gene's germline CDR1 is MDHEN and CDR2 SYDVKM. There are 12 residues in the CDR3. Deletions cut 5 bases from V and 7 bases from J, with 9 bases between. For the CDR3, the DNA is TGTGCCAGCAGTCAATCAGGACAGCCCCAGCATCTT. Amino acid sequence: CASSQSGQPQHL.

There are many counts of this clonotype. This chain joins TRBV6-6 and TRBJ1-5, with D uncertain. The V gene's germline CDR1 is MNHNY and CDR2 SVGAGI (reference sequence). V gave up 5 bases and J gave up 0 bases, with 11 bases separating them. This CDR3 contains 15 residues. The CDR3 loop reads CASSPGSPSNQPQHF. The CDR3 nucleotides are TGTGCCAGCAGTCCCGGGTCCCCTAGCAATCAGCCCCAGCATTTT.

This clonotype was found many times. The rearrangement links TRBV11-2 to TRBJ2-6; D might be TRBD1 (6 bases). The CDR3 has 17 amino acids. The V and J ends lost 3 bases and 3 bases respectively, with 15 bases between them. The germline CDR1 and CDR2 sequences are SGHAT and FQNNGV. Written as DNA, the CDR3 is TGTGCCAGCAGCTTGTCAGGGGACGCGTTTGGGGCCAACGTCCTGACTTTC. Translated, it gives CASSLSGDAFGANVLTF.